One and the same sample provided the 9 T cell receptor beta chains below, sequenced in a study of T cell changes during pregnancy in multiple sclerosis. Profiled with immunoSEQ multiplex PCR; TCRdb holds only in-frame clones, not every one. The sample carries tens of thousands of clones, 93% recorded once. Sequenced here: peripheral blood, sampled in the second trimester of pregnancy. The receptor source for this set is a female donor with multiple sclerosis, enrolled in a pregnancy study.

The genes are TRBV14 and TRBJ1-2; 8 bases align to TRBD1. J was trimmed by 4 bases and V by 3 bases; bases with no gene match: 4. The CDR3 covers 14 residues. Germline V CDR1 and CDR2: SGHDN, FVKESK. The CDR3 region is CASSHRGLVYGYTF. The CDR3 DNA is TGTGCCAGCAGCCACAGGGGGCTTGTCTATGGCTACACCTTC.

The V gene is TRBV25-1, the J gene TRBJ2-5, with D possibly being TRBD1 (5 bases). V was cut by 7 bases and J by 8 bases, with 11 bases left in between. The CDR3 has 11 amino acids. Germline V gives CDR1 MGHDK, CDR2 SYGVNS. CDR3 sequence reads: CASTLGATQYF. The CDR3 bases are TGTGCCAGCACCCTAGGGGCTACCCAGTACTTC.

The CDR3 DNA is TGTGCCAGCAGTTACCCCGAGGGGAACACTGAAGCTTTCTTT. Translated, it gives CASSYPEGNTEAFF. The rearrangement joins TRBV6-6 to TRBJ1-1; no firm D call. The length of the CDR3 is 14 residues. The germline V gene encodes CDR1 MNHNY and CDR2 SVGAGI (reference sequence). The germline V and J ends were trimmed by 2 bases and 1 base, with 8 bases remaining between them.

J is TRBJ1-5 and V is TRBV6-6, with D tentatively TRBD1 (6 bases). This CDR3 is 15 amino acids long. From germline, CDR1 is MNHNY and CDR2 SVGAGI (reference sequence). Trimming took off 2 bases at V and 1 base at J, with 9 bases between the two ends. The CDR3 sequence: CASSYLTGSNQPQHF. The CDR3 nucleotides read TGTGCCAGCAGTTACCTAACAGGGAGCAATCAGCCCCAGCATTTT.

V usage is TRBV19 and J usage is TRBJ1-2; D is unclear. Between the trimmed V and J ends, which lost 3 bases and 4 bases, there was a span of 15 bases. CDR3 size: 15 residues. CDR1 and CDR2 (germline): LNHDA, SQIVND (reference sequence). The DNA for the CDR3 is TGTGCCAGTAGTATGGAGGGTAGCTCTAGCTATGGCTACACCTTC. Translated: CASSMEGSSSYGYTF.

This sequence joins TRBV5-1 and TRBJ2-5, with D perhaps TRBD1 (6 bases). CDR1 and CDR2 from the germline V gene are SGHRS and YFSETQ. V was clipped by 5 bases and J by 4 bases, with 18 bases between them. The CDR3 extends over 15 amino acids. CDR3 DNA sequence: TGCGCCAGCAGACGCGGACAGACCCTGGGAGAGACCCAGTACTTC. Protein sequence: CASRRGQTLGETQYF.

The chain links TRBV18 to TRBJ2-7, with D maybe TRBD2 (6 bases). Trimming pared 2 bases from V and 1 base from J, leaving 15 bases between. There are 16 residues in the CDR3. CDR1 is KGHSH, CDR2 LQKENI, per germline. The CDR3 sequence: CASSPGSGTLSYEQYF. CDR3 nucleotide sequence: TGTGCCAGCTCACCAGGGTCAGGGACTTTATCCTACGAGCAGTACTTC.

This rearrangement joins TRBV25-1 to TRBJ1-1, with D unresolved. In germline, CDR1 is MGHDK, CDR2 SYGVNS. There are 13 residues in the CDR3. V lost 0 bases and J 5 bases, leaving 7 bases between the germline ends. The CDR3 region has the DNA TGTGCCAGCAGTGAATATCGAGGGACTGAAGCTTTCTTT. It encodes CASSEYRGTEAFF.

The rearrangement links TRBV30 to TRBJ2-1, with 8 bases identical to TRBD2. CDR1 GTSNPN and CDR2 SVGIG come from the germline V gene (reference sequence). This CDR3 region has 14 residues. Unmatched junction bases numbered 6, after V lost 2 bases and J lost 6 bases. CDR3 DNA: TGTGCCTGGAGTCCCCTAGCGGGTTTCAATGAGCAGTTCTTC. Protein product: CAWSPLAGFNEQFF.